Here is one T cell receptor beta chain with its context. Its antigen is still unknown. No base quality information exists; no much larger clone differs at one position. The source of the sample is a study of T cells in Graves' hyperthyroidism and ophthalmopathy (dated by TCRdb to the late 2010s). A note on the overall study: Peripheral blood was sampled at the time of initial diagnosis, prior to any treatment. To identify TCR V-J signatures that set the groups apart, the researchers used a discovery cohort of 100 patients, made up of roughly 40 with Graves' ophthalmopathy and about 55 with stable Graves' hyperthyroidism. An independent validation cohort of around 19 hyperthyroidism patients and approximately 15 patients who later progressed to ophthalmopathy tested prospective prediction of ophthalmopathy. The roughly 90 discovery patients were divided at random into training and test sets in a 7:3 ratio. The study also compared thyroid tissue and blood T-cell repertoires from over 5 Graves' hyperthyroidism patients. After blood sampling, hyperthyroidism patients were treated with methimazole at a starting dose of 30 mg daily, and ophthalmopathy patients were treated with high-dose intravenous methylprednisolone. According to the paper, TCR Vbeta CDR3 sequencing was carried out on 120 to 150 peripheral blood samples, which came from approximately 43 ophthalmopathy, 75 or so hyperthyroidism and about 17 progressor patients.

TCR beta CDR3 regions were amplified from RNA transcripts. For the first round of RT-PCR on the TCR CDR3, the HTBI primer set was used together with the Qiagen OneStep RT-PCR kit. The libraries were constructed in a second round of multiplex PCR and then size-selected and purified. Sequencing of the libraries was done on an Illumina HiSeq2000 using paired-end 100 bp reads. The paper's processing steps were these. SOAPnuke was used to process the raw data, removing reads that contained adapters or uncalled bases, had a mean Phred below 15, or lacked an exact match to the constant primer or identifier. High-quality paired reads were merged with COPE v1.2.5, and unique nucleotide sequences were defined as clonotypes. Clonotypes were aligned to IMGT TRBV, TRBD and TRBJ reference segments using MiTCR v1.1. Analysis was restricted to V-J combinations with a frequency above 0.0001, which covered approximately 99% of repertoires. The TCS score was defined as F50 (clonal expansion) divided by E x V (chaos), with BLOSUM62-based TCRdist calculated between CDR3 peptides within each V-J. Welch's t-statistics and random forest reduced 450 to 600 V-J features to roughly 13, which were used in a naive Bayes classifier (R e1071). TCRdb trimmed public reads at Q25 via fastp, called clones via MiXCR and kept in-frame beta chains. Entries are consolidated by CDR3 protein sequence, retaining the most common genes and DNA. TCRdb's processing, not the study's, gives the V and J calls here. The sample table records about 400,000 distinct CDR3 sequences; more than 12% of these occur just once. About 30% of the sample is held by the ten biggest clonotypes.

Results the study describes overall, beyond this receptor: Sample size was not statistically predetermined, and investigators were not blinded to group allocation. Most expanded thyroid clonotypes (frequency above 0.001) were also detected in blood, a finding suggesting that blood repertoires may reflect thyroid immune responses. Ophthalmopathy was separated from stable hyperthyroidism by a 13 V-J signature model, with approximately 86% sensitivity and just over 81% specificity obtained in cross-validation and 80%/75% obtained in testing. In validation, the model predicted progression to ophthalmopathy a median of about 6.5 months before onset, with roughly 70% sensitivity and about 72% specificity.

Stable Graves' hyperthyroidism was defined as no progression to ophthalmopathy during 18 months of follow-up. Hyperthyroidism patients were aged 18 to 65 years and newly diagnosed, with disease duration of less than 2 months. The study excluded patients with uncontrolled infections, other autoimmune diseases, pregnancy or lactation. Clinical symptoms, serum thyroxine and TRAb, thyroid ultrasound, and orbital computed tomography formed the basis for the diagnoses. PBMCs were isolated from approximately 10 ml of fresh peripheral blood by Ficoll-Paque density gradient centrifugation. Total RNA was extracted with Trizol reagent, and quality was checked on an Agilent 2100 Bioanalyzer. The CDR3 goes from the cysteine to the phenylalanine over 15 residues. The DNA shown is the 45-base CDR3, in frame from base 1. The CDR1 and CDR2 encoded by the germline V gene are SGHNT and YENEEA. The junction carries 11 bases between V and J, which are trimmed by 1 base and 2 bases respectively.

This clonotype was sampled from a woman aged 30 to 39 with Graves' hyperthyroidism. Sequenced material: blood. The chain joins TRBV11-3 to TRBJ2-5; a weak D assignment points to TRBD1 (5 bases agree). The CDR3 amino acid sequence is: CASSLGGGLQETQYF. The nucleotide sequence is TGTGCCAGCAGCTTAGGGGGCGGCCTGCAAGAGACCCAGTACTTC.